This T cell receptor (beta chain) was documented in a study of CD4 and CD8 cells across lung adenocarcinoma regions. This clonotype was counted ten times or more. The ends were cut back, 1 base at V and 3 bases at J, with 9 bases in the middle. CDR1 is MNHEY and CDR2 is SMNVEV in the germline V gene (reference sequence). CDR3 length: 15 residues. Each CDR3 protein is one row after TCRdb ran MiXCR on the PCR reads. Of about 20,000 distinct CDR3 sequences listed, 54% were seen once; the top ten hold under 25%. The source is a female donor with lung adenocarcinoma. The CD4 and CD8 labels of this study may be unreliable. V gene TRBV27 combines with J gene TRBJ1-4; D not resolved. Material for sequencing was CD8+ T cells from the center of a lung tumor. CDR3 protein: CASSLFGEANEKLFF. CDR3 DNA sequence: TGTGCCAGCAGTTTATTCGGCGAAGCTAATGAAAAACTGTTTTTT.